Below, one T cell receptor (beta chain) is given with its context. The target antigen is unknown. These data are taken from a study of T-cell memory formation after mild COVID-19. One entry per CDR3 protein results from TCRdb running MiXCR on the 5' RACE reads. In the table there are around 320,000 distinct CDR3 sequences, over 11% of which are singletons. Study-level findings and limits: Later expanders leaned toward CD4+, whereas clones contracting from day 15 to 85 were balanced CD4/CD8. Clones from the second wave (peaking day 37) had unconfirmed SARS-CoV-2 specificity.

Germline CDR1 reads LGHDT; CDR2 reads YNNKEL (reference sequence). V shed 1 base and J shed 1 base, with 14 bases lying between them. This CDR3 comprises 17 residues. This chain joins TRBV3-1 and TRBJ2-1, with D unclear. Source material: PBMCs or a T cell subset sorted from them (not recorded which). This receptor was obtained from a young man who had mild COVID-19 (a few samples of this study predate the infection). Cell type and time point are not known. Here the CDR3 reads CASSQAPGVFSYNEQFF. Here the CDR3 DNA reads TGTGCCAGCAGCCAAGCCCCTGGGGTGTTTTCCTACAATGAGCAGTTCTTC.